This T cell receptor beta chain originates from a study of cytomegalovirus exposure and HLA in healthy donors. Study findings and constraints: Differences between HLA loci emerged in a later analysis of TCR association rates, with DRB1 most and HLA-C fewest.

PCR employed 60 Vbeta and 13 Jbeta primers. Assay: immunoSEQ multiplex PCR; the TCRdb copy retains only in-frame clones and omits some. Of more than 100,000 clones in the sample, 60% to 70% are singletons; the top ten hold 2.5% to 4%. The CDR3 has 13 amino acids. Germline CDR1 and CDR2: SGHDT and YYEEEE. The V and J ends lost 4 bases and 2 bases, in that order; junction bases with no gene match: 2. About this clone: Its target is unknown.

The chain joins TRBV5-6 to TRBJ1-2, with 7 bases matching TRBD1. The sample was PBMCs. The TCR originated in a woman in her forties or fifties in good health and CMV-seronegative. CDR3 protein: CASSQDRNYGYTF. The CDR3 DNA reads TGTGCCAGCAGCCAGGACAGGAACTATGGCTACACCTTC.